This passage covers 5 T cell receptor beta chains from one sample sequenced in a study of blood T cell repertoires in COVID-19. Clones were read by immunoSEQ multiplex PCR, and TCRdb kept only the in-frame ones, dropping some. The sample carries about 200,000 clones, 65% to 85% recorded once. Source material: PBMCs or T cells enriched from blood (not recorded which). These receptors all come from a woman aged 40 to 55 with acute COVID-19.

This clone was counted a few times. The chain joins TRBV11-2 to TRBJ2-1, with D maybe TRBD1 (6 bases). Germline CDR1 SGHAT, CDR2 FQNNGV. V shed 5 bases and J shed 5 bases, with 7 bases lying between them. This CDR3 comprises 12 residues. CDR3 protein: CASSQGNNEQFF. The CDR3 coding sequence is TGTGCCAGCAGCCAGGGGAACAATGAGCAGTTCTTC.

The CDR3 sequence is CASSQQGQAPFEQFF. The CDR3 region has the DNA TGTGCCAGCAGCCAACAGGGACAGGCTCCTTTTGAGCAGTTCTTC. The rearrangement uses TRBV14 and TRBJ2-1; 8 bases match TRBD1. Germline values: CDR1 SGHDN, CDR2 FVKESK. The CDR3 runs to 15 residues. Germline trimming cut 2 bases from V and 9 bases from J; bases unmatched to any gene: 9.

This chain connects TRBV7-2 to TRBJ2-1; the match to TRBD2 covers 11 bases. Germline V gives CDR1 SGHTA, CDR2 FQGNSA. The CDR3 has 19 amino acids. V gave up 4 bases and J gave up 3 bases; unmatched junction bases: 14. The CDR3 region has the DNA TGTGCCAGCAGCTCCTTAGGGAGGGTTGGGACTAGCGGCTACAATGAGCAGTTCTTC. Protein sequence: CASSSLGRVGTSGYNEQFF.

This clone has just one count. This chain joins TRBV10-3 and TRBJ1-2; 7 bases match TRBD1. The V segment lost 10 bases and the J segment 1 base; nucleotides outside the gene matches: 3. This CDR3 contains 12 residues. Per germline, CDR1 ENHRY and CDR2 SYGVKD. CDR3 in amino acids: CARGDSNYGYTF. The CDR3 region has the DNA TGTGCCAGGGGGGACAGTAACTATGGCTACACCTTC.

This clone has only a few counts. The CDR3 protein is CASSTDSLLQHF. CDR3 coding DNA: TGTGCCAGCAGCACGGACAGCCTCCTTCAGCATTTT. This chain links TRBV7-9 with TRBJ1-5, with D possibly matching TRBD1 (6 bases). Germline V gene lookup returns CDR1 SEHNR and CDR2 FQNEAQ (reference sequence). V was shortened by 5 bases and J by 13 bases, with 15 bases between the two germline ends. The CDR3 runs 12 residues.